One and the same sample provided the 10 T cell receptor beta chains below, sequenced in a study of blood T cell repertoires in COVID-19. TCRdb keeps only in-frame clones here, not all; method: immunoSEQ multiplex PCR. The data contain 300,000 to 450,000 clones, around 87% of them singletons. Sequenced input: peripheral blood. The source of these receptors is a woman aged 55-69 years with COVID-19, enrolled during active disease.

The V and J genes are TRBV11-2 and TRBJ2-6; 7 bases match TRBD1. The ends lost 1 base at V and 0 bases at J; junction bases unmatched: 3. Germline CDR1 and CDR2: SGHAT and FQNNGV. CDR3 size: 17 residues. The CDR3 nucleotides read TGTGCCAGCAGCTTAGGGCCAGGGGGCTCTGGGGCCAACGTCCTGACTTTC. Its protein is CASSLGPGGSGANVLTF.

The CDR3 protein is CASSLAGGFETQYF. DNA of the CDR3: TGTGCCAGCAGCTTGGCGGGGGGGTTTGAGACCCAGTACTTC. The chain joins TRBV7-9 to TRBJ2-5; 9 bases line up with TRBD2. Germline V gene sequence: CDR1 SEHNR, CDR2 FQNEAQ (reference sequence). This CDR3 has 14 amino acids. V lost 3 bases, J lost 5 bases, and 4 bases stayed unmatched. Using reference TRBV7-9 and TRBJ2-5 for the parts outside the CDR3, the full variable domain is DTGVSQNPRHKITKRGQNVTFRCDPISEHNRLYWYRQTLGQGPEFLTYFQNEAQLEKSRLLSDRFSAERPKGSFSTLEIQRTEQGDSAMYLCASSLAGGFETQYFGPGTRLLVL.

This rearrangement joins TRBV11-2 to TRBJ2-1; TRBD1 is a possible D gene (5 bases). The V gene lost 5 bases and the J gene lost 0 bases, with 14 bases spanning the gap. CDR3 length: 16 amino acids. Germline-derived CDR1 and CDR2 are SGHAT and FQNNGV. The CDR3 sequence: CASSVGQGSSYNEQFF. The DNA of the CDR3 is TGTGCCAGCAGCGTAGGGCAGGGTAGCTCCTACAATGAGCAGTTCTTC.

The chain combines TRBV5-4 with TRBJ1-2; 7 bases match TRBD1. The V gene's germline CDR1 is SGHNT and CDR2 YYREEE (reference sequence). Trimming cost V 2 bases and J 4 bases; bases outside gene matches: 8. The CDR3 runs to 15 residues. The CDR3 loop is CASSFKGGAGYGYTF. The DNA for the CDR3 is TGTGCCAGCAGCTTTAAAGGGGGCGCGGGCTATGGCTACACCTTC.

The chain combines TRBV5-6 with TRBJ2-7; 7 bases agree with TRBD1. The germline CDR1 and CDR2 sequences are SGHDT and YYEEEE. The V and J ends lost 4 bases and 2 bases, in that order; junction bases with no gene match: 12. The CDR3 loop spans 16 amino acids. CDR3 sequence (DNA): TGTGCCAGCAGCGTTTACGCCGGGACAGCTACCTACGAGCAGTACTTC. Translation gives CASSVYAGTATYEQYF.

V gene TRBV29-1 combines with J gene TRBJ1-5; TRBD1 agrees at 7 bases. Germline values: CDR1 SQVTM, CDR2 ANQGSEA. Germline trimming cut 5 bases from V and 3 bases from J; bases unmatched to any gene: 10. This CDR3 has 15 amino acids. CDR3 in amino acids: CSVTLTGITNQPQHF. The CDR3 DNA reads as TGCAGCGTTACGTTGACAGGGATCACCAATCAGCCCCAGCATTTT.

Written as DNA, the CDR3 is TGTGCCAGTAGTATAGAGACAGGTCCTACCTACGAGCAGTACTTC. It encodes CASSIETGPTYEQYF. The chain joins TRBV19 to TRBJ2-7; tentatively, D is TRBD1 (6 bases). The CDR3 sequence is 15 residues long. V gave up 0 bases and J gave up 2 bases, with 11 bases separating them. The germline gives CDR1 LNHDA, CDR2 SQIVND (reference sequence).

V gene TRBV4-2 combines with J gene TRBJ1-6; D may be TRBD1 (6 bases). Between the trimmed V and J ends, which lost 1 base and 9 bases, there was a span of 19 bases. Germline CDR1 and CDR2: LGHNA and YNFKEQ. The CDR3 has 17 residues. CDR3 in amino acids: CASSQVRTGQGGSPLHF. In DNA form, the CDR3 reads TGTGCCAGCAGCCAAGTAAGAACGGGGCAAGGGGGTTCACCCCTCCACTTT.

The chain is built from TRBV10-1 and TRBJ1-4; 9 bases map to TRBD1. Trimming took 2 bases from V and 12 from J; bases not matched to a gene: 4. Germline loops: CDR1 WNHNN, CDR2 SYGVQD (reference sequence). This CDR3 spans 13 amino acids. Written as DNA, the CDR3 is TGCGCCAGCAGTGAGATGGGACAGGGCGAACTGTTTTTT. It codes for CASSEMGQGELFF.

This chain links TRBV6-5 with TRBJ1-6, with TRBD1 as a possible D gene (5 bases). Germline loops: CDR1 MNHEY, CDR2 SVGAGI. The V end was cut by 4 bases, the J end by 6 bases, with 7 bases between. The CDR3 is 13 residues long. This CDR3 reads CASSSRVNSPLHF. CDR3 nucleotide sequence: TGTGCCAGCAGTTCCAGGGTTAATTCACCCCTCCACTTT.